Listed below are T cell receptor beta chains from one sample, sequenced in a study of cytomegalovirus exposure and HLA in healthy donors. Clones were read by immunoSEQ multiplex PCR, and TCRdb kept only the in-frame ones, dropping some. The sample has about 140,000 clones, 82% seen once. Sequenced input: PBMCs. Receptors originate from a woman aged 40 to 50 in good health and CMV-seronegative. Both conserved end residues are trimmed from each CDR3.

v_gene,len,CDR3aa
TRBV7-9,13,ASRPGTGPHYEQY
TRBV30,14,AWTRAGGLNYYGYT
TRBV7-9,15,ASSLVGRPSVNTEAF
TRBV10-3,10,AIRAGGPGYT
TRBV5-4,14,ASSSSGTSSYNEQF
TRBV6-1,13,ASRRETGNNQPQH
TRBV4-1,14,ASSQEGQGWLTEAF
TRBV11-2,13,ASSLVSGSSYEQY
TRBV6-5,13,ASSFRGLAPYEQY
TRBV27,11,ASSFQANYGYT
TRBV28,15,ASSPQGGGRAYNEQF
TRBV7-6,10,ASSRGAYEQY
TRBV10-3,15,AIRPGQGLPNLVEQY
TRBV7-8,12,ASSLQVTHYEQY
TRBV7-9,15,ASSLEGLGQFFYEQY
TRBV4-1,12,ASSAQGRPGELF
TRBV7-6,13,ASSLDPQGGYEQY
TRBV2,10,ASSEDPGTLH
TRBV21-1,13,ASSKGRDRGGEQY
TRBV18,13,ASSPQVGVNTEAF
TRBV9,13,ASSVGSSLSYEQY
TRBV5-4,12,ASSLRGGNEPQH
TRBV19,13,ASSVALAVTYEQY
TRBV4-1,15,ASSQPLAGRMGNEQF
TRBV4-1,17,ASSQDASTPGQGAHGYT
TRBV11-2,16,ASSLGRVGRENTGELF
TRBV15,12,ATSRGQVNEKLF
TRBV5-1,13,ASSLGSQAGTEAF
TRBV28,13,ASSFFGTSGTEQY
TRBV19,13,ASTRGLASTDTQY
TRBV28,14,ATRGTAVGTNEKLF
TRBV7-9,13,ASSLVAGTNEKLF
TRBV2,18,ASSAGRLAELGASTDTQY
TRBV15,12,ATSRVGTGLEQY
TRBV10-2,16,ASSDLGRADSGANVLT
TRBV7-9,17,ASTSGTSGAVLDYNEQF
TRBV4-3,14,ASSQDRQGMGSPLH
TRBV6-4,11,ASLTVAPNEQF
TRBV29-1,12,SVVEAGVNGELF
TRBV7-3,13,ASSTTSGDYYTQY
TRBV28,12,ASSFRVGFYEQY
TRBV18,12,ASSKQGSDQPQH
TRBV9,11,ASSPQGSSEQY
TRBV7-8,12,ASSLGDRLNEQF
TRBV18,14,ASSAQTDITRYEQY
TRBV11-3,14,ASSGGTSGSGYEQF
TRBV15,13,ATSRGWERNYEQY
TRBV7-2,13,ASSLFGTSGYEQY
TRBV27,16,ASSRILAGGPSYNEQF
TRBV5-6,13,ASTAFGDLNTEAF
TRBV5-6,13,ASSLEQASGETQY